This entry lists 23 T cell receptor beta chains sequenced from one sample in a study of identifying expanded T cells in peripheral blood (dated by TCRdb to about 2019). Library preparation employed the immunoSEQ multiplex PCR assay. This is the immuneACCESS table as TCRdb keeps it, with only in-frame sequences that have V and J called. A part of the clones is gone; compared with another copy, unresolved V genes explain less than half, and the rest is unexplained. Here the sample has 100,000 or so clones; 87% occur a single time. The top ten clonotypes cover about 18% of the sample. The sequenced sample consisted of blood. The receptor set was obtained from a person between 18 and 75 years old in good health.

The chain recombines TRBV2 with TRBJ1-2, with 7 bases aligning to TRBD1. Looked up from germline, CDR1 is SNHLY and CDR2 is FYNNEI. This CDR3 region has 15 residues. The J segment lost 2 bases and the V segment lost 1 base, leaving 4 bases of the junction unmatched. The CDR3 region is CASSEETGRNYGYTF. The DNA for the CDR3 is TGTGCCAGCAGTGAAGAGACAGGGCGGAACTATGGCTACACCTTC.

The J gene is TRBJ1-4, the V gene TRBV19, with TRBD1 matching 8 bases. From germline, CDR1 is LNHDA and CDR2 SQIVND (reference sequence). The CDR3 length is 13 residues. Losses at the gene ends were 8 bases for V and 6 bases for J; bases not matched to a gene: 5. CDR3 in DNA: TGTGCCAGTCTCAGGGGGCCGGATGAAAAACTGTTTTTT. It codes for CASLRGPDEKLFF.

DNA of the CDR3: TGCGCCAGCAGCCAAGATCCGGACAGGGCGGGTCAGCCCCAGCATTTT. Protein sequence: CASSQDPDRAGQPQHF. The rearrangement uses TRBV4-1 and TRBJ1-5, with 8 bases fitting TRBD1. The junction had 7 bases not matched to a gene; V was cut back by 0 bases and J by 6 bases. In germline, CDR1 is MGHRA, CDR2 YSYEKL. The CDR3 runs to 16 residues.

The CDR3 is CASSEPDSNYGYTF. The CDR3, as DNA: TGTGCCAGCAGTGAACCGGACAGTAACTATGGCTACACCTTC. The V gene is TRBV6-1, the J gene TRBJ1-2; D may be TRBD1 (6 bases). The CDR3 sequence is 14 residues long. Germline-derived CDR1 and CDR2 are MNHNS and SASEGT. V dropped 2 bases and J dropped 1 base, with 8 bases sitting between them.

The rearrangement links TRBV7-6 to TRBJ2-1; the D gene is possibly TRBD1 (5 bases). Looked up from germline, CDR1 is SGHVS and CDR2 is FNYEAQ. The V end lost 2 bases, the J end lost 0 bases, and 11 bases lay between the germline ends. The CDR3 totals 16 residues. The CDR3 sequence is CASSLWGGSSYNEQFF. CDR3 sequence (DNA): TGTGCCAGCAGCTTATGGGGCGGCAGCTCCTACAATGAGCAGTTCTTC.

The rearrangement uses TRBV4-3 and TRBJ2-5; D is uncertain. CDR1 and CDR2 (germline): LGHNA, YSLEER. V dropped 1 base and J dropped 4 bases, with 13 bases sitting between them. The CDR3 is 15 amino acids. CDR3 region: CASSQGWTPRETQYF. CDR3 nucleotide sequence: TGCGCCAGCAGCCAAGGATGGACGCCTCGAGAGACCCAGTACTTC.

This rearrangement joins TRBV5-4 to TRBJ2-7; the D gene is possibly TRBD2 (7 bases). V dropped 0 bases and J dropped 6 bases, with 16 bases sitting between them. This CDR3 spans 15 amino acids. CDR1 is SGHNT and CDR2 is YYREEE in the germline V gene (reference sequence). CDR3 sequence: CASSLVLGGVSEQYF. CDR3 DNA sequence: TGTGCCAGCAGCTTGGTGTTAGGGGGGGTTAGCGAGCAGTACTTC.

The rearrangement links TRBV4-3 to TRBJ2-3; D may be TRBD1 or TRBD2 (5 bases each). The V end was cut by 2 bases, the J end by 2 bases, with 17 bases between. The CDR3 length is 17 residues. The germline gives CDR1 LGHNA, CDR2 YSLEER. The CDR3 reads CASSQYWDPKHTDTQYF. CDR3 bases: TGCGCCAGCAGCCAATATTGGGACCCCAAACACACAGATACGCAGTATTTT.

The rearrangement joins TRBV11-1 to TRBJ2-3; 8 nucleotides line up with TRBD2. V dropped 1 base and J dropped 4; count of bases not matched to a gene: 1. The V gene's germline CDR1 is SGHAT and CDR2 FQDESV (reference sequence). The CDR3 totals 14 residues. The CDR3 coding sequence is TGTGCCAGCAGCTTAGTAGCGGGGTCAGATACGCAGTATTTT. Its protein is CASSLVAGSDTQYF.

The chain recombines TRBV2 with TRBJ2-3; 9 bases align to TRBD1. Germline-derived CDR1 and CDR2 are SNHLY and FYNNEI. The CDR3 extends over 21 amino acids. The V gene end was trimmed by 0 bases and the J gene end by 9 bases; junction bases not matched to a gene: 25. CDR3 in amino acids: CASSEARPAWFGTGIYRTQYF. The DNA for the CDR3 is TGTGCCAGCAGTGAAGCGCGCCCCGCCTGGTTCGGGACAGGGATTTACAGAACGCAGTATTTT.

The rearrangement joins TRBV7-9 to TRBJ2-5; tentatively, D is TRBD1 or TRBD2 (5 bases each). The CDR3 runs to 14 residues. V was shortened by 4 bases and J by 4 bases, with 13 bases between the two germline ends. Germline values: CDR1 SEHNR, CDR2 FQNEAQ (reference sequence). CDR3 sequence: CASSSPVGVETQYF. The CDR3 coding sequence is TGTGCCAGCAGCTCCCCCGTGGGGGTAGAGACCCAGTACTTC. Based on the CDR3 plus reference TRBV7-9 and TRBJ2-5, the full variable domain is DTGVSQNPRHKITKRGQNVTFRCDPISEHNRLYWYRQTLGQGPEFLTYFQNEAQLEKSRLLSDRFSAERPKGSFSTLEIQRTEQGDSAMYLCASSSPVGVETQYFGPGTRLLVL.

The genes are TRBV5-5 and TRBJ1-4; 9 positions match TRBD1. This CDR3 comprises 15 residues. Unmatched junction bases numbered 13, after V lost 3 bases and J lost 13 bases. The germline V gene encodes CDR1 SGHKS and CDR2 YYEKEE (reference sequence). CDR3 region: CASSSRQGVGLRLFF. The CDR3 DNA sequence: TGTGCCAGCAGCTCCAGACAGGGGGTAGGATTGCGACTGTTTTTT.

The CDR3 nucleotides are TGTGCCAGCAGTGTTGGCTACGGCTTATACGGCTACACCTTC. As protein: CASSVGYGLYGYTF. V usage is TRBV2 and J usage is TRBJ1-2; no firm D call. With 4 bases removed from V and 8 bases from J, the gap between germline ends came to 17 bases. The CDR3 is made up of 14 amino acids. CDR1 is SNHLY and CDR2 is FYNNEI in the germline V gene. Looking up the rest from reference TRBV2 and TRBJ1-2 gives the full variable domain: EPEVTQTPSHQVTQMGQEVILRCVPISNHLYFYWYRQILGQKVEFLVSFYNNEISEKSEIFDDQFSVERPDGSNFTLKIRSTKLEDSAMYFCASSVGYGLYGYTFGSGTRLTVV.

The gene calls are TRBV7-2 and TRBJ1-5; D is unclear. Germline CDR1 and CDR2: SGHTA and FQGNSA. V gave up 5 bases and J gave up 6 bases, with 11 bases separating them. CDR3 length equals 13 residues. Written as DNA, the CDR3 is TGTGCCAGCAGCCCTAATAGGGTTCAGCCCCAGCATTTT. Protein product: CASSPNRVQPQHF.

J is TRBJ2-1 and V is TRBV25-1, with 10 bases fitting TRBD2. The junction had 9 bases not matched to a gene; V was cut back by 1 base and J by 9 bases. The CDR3 loop spans 16 amino acids. Germline loops: CDR1 MGHDK, CDR2 SYGVNS. CDR3 sequence (DNA): TGTGCCAGCAGTGAATTCTGGAGCGGGGGGGCCGCTGAGCAGTTCTTC. Protein: CASSEFWSGGAAEQFF.

The chain couples TRBV19 to TRBJ1-5; possible D gene TRBD1, 6 bases. The CDR3 length is 15 residues. Germline V gene sequence: CDR1 LNHDA, CDR2 SQIVND (reference sequence). V was cut by 2 bases and J by 4 bases, with 12 bases left in between. Here the CDR3 DNA reads TGTGCCAGTAGTATAAGGGGGGCGAAAAATCAGCCCCAGCATTTT. Amino acids: CASSIRGAKNQPQHF.

The chain links TRBV7-8 to TRBJ2-5, with D possibly matching TRBD1 (5 bases). The V end was cut by 4 bases, the J end by 4 bases, with 13 bases between. This CDR3 is 14 amino acids long. Germline V gene sequence: CDR1 SGHVS, CDR2 FQNEAQ. As DNA, the CDR3 is TGTGCCAGCAGCTCCCTGGGGCCCGGAGAGACCCAGTACTTC. Amino acid sequence: CASSSLGPGETQYF.

The genes are TRBV28 and TRBJ2-3, with 12 bases that match TRBD2. CDR1 is MDHEN and CDR2 is SYDVKM in the germline V gene. Unmatched junction bases numbered 3, after V lost 5 bases and J lost 6 bases. This CDR3 is built from 14 residues. This CDR3 is CASSPGLAGDTQYF. In DNA form, the CDR3 reads TGTGCCAGCAGTCCCGGACTAGCGGGGGATACGCAGTATTTT. The variable domain in full, completed from reference TRBV28 and TRBJ2-3, reads DVKVTQSSRYLVKRTGEKVFLECVQDMDHENMFWYRQDPGLGLRLIYFSYDVKMKEKGDIPEGYSVSREKKERFSLILESASTNQTSMYLCASSPGLAGDTQYFGPGTRLTVL.

The chain couples TRBV28 to TRBJ1-2; the D gene is possibly TRBD1 (5 bases). V lost 3 bases and J 6 bases, leaving 17 bases between the germline ends. This CDR3 region has 15 residues. The V gene's germline CDR1 is MDHEN and CDR2 SYDVKM. DNA for the CDR3: TGTGCCAGCAGTTTCCCGGGGGGTTTAACCCATGGCTACACCTTC. It yields the protein CASSFPGGLTHGYTF.

The chain combines TRBV7-2 with TRBJ1-3; 7 bases map to TRBD1. V dropped 2 bases and J dropped 4; count of bases not matched to a gene: 2. In germline, CDR1 is SGHTA, CDR2 FQGNSA. CDR3 length: 14 amino acids. The CDR3 spells CASSLLQGGNTIYF. For the CDR3, the DNA is TGTGCCAGCAGCTTATTACAGGGGGGAAACACCATATATTTT.

J is TRBJ1-2 and V is TRBV7-2; 7 nucleotides line up with TRBD1. V dropped 5 bases and J dropped 0; count of bases not matched to a gene: 15. Per the germline V gene, CDR1 is SGHTA and CDR2 is FQGNSA. The CDR3 is 18 amino acids. CDR3 sequence reads: CASSRRTGRPFANYGYTF. DNA for the CDR3: TGTGCCAGCAGCCGTCGGACAGGCCGGCCTTTCGCTAACTATGGCTACACCTTC.

This clone was observed many times. The V call is TRBV19, the J call TRBJ1-5, with D tentatively TRBD1 (6 bases). V was pared by 1 base and J by 5 bases, with 12 bases between. CDR1 is LNHDA, CDR2 SQIVND, per germline (reference sequence). The CDR3 has 15 residues. In DNA form, the CDR3 reads TGTGCCAGTAGTATAGGTACAGGGTTCCATCAGCCCCAGCATTTT. Its translation: CASSIGTGFHQPQHF.

Comment on this clone: The junction does not match germline at one end; this may be a read error. The chain is built from TRBV4-1 and TRBJ2-1; 8 bases align to TRBD2. CDR3 size: 16 residues. Germline CDR1 reads MGHRA; CDR2 reads YSYEKL. CDR3 sequence: CASSLPTYGGADEQFF. For the CDR3, the DNA is TGTGCCAGCAGTCTACCAACTTACGGGGGGGCGGATGAGCAGTTCTTC.